This T cell receptor beta chain is drawn from a study of T cell responses to AZD1222 COVID-19 vaccine. A note on this clone: No antigen is known for it.

Repertoires were generated with immunoSEQ multiplex PCR, while TCRdb's copy carries only in-frame clones and drops some. The profile covers 100,000 to 120,000 clones, with approximately 85% appearing a single time and 4% to 5% taken by the ten largest. Study findings and constraints: Recipients of AZD1222 seropositive at baseline numbered only 6 or 7.

Between the trimmed V and J ends, which lost 5 bases and 3 bases, there was a span of 8 bases. The CDR3 is 12 amino acids. Material: peripheral blood, obtained on day 0 of AZD1222 vaccination. This TCR derives from an adult in good health. V and J are TRBV12-3 or TRBV12-4 and TRBJ2-7, with D maybe TRBD1 (5 bases). The CDR3 loop is CASSDSSYEQYF. The CDR3 nucleotides are TGTGCCAGCAGTGACAGTAGCTACGAGCAGTACTTC.